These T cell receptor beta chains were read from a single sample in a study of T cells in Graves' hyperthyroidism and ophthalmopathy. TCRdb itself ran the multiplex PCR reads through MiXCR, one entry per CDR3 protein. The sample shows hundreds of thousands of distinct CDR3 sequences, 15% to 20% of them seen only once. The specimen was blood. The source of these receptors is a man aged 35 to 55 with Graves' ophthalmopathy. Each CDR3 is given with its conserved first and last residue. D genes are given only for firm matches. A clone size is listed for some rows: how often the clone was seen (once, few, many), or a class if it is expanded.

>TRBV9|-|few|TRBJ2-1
CASSVGGGANYNEQFF
TGTGCCAGCAGCGTAGGAGGGGGGGCCAACTACAATGAGCAGTTCTTC
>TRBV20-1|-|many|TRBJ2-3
CSARPTRLAADTQYF
TGCAGTGCTAGACCTACCCGCCTAGCAGCAGATACGCAGTATTTT
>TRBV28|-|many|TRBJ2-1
CASTVSGDEQFF
TGTGCCAGCACCGTCTCTGGCGATGAGCAGTTCTTC
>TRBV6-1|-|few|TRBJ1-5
CASKWQIYSNQPQHF
TGTGCCAGCAAATGGCAGATTTATAGCAATCAGCCCCAGCATTTT
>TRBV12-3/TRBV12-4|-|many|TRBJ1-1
CASRQGINTEAFF
TGTGCCAGCAGGCAGGGGATTAACACTGAAGCTTTCTTT
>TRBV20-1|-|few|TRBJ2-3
CSARVSSTDTQYF
TGCAGTGCTAGAGTGTCCAGCACAGATACGCAGTATTTT
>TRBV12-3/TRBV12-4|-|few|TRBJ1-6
CASKLGGGNSPLHF
TGTGCCAGCAAACTGGGCGGTGGTAATTCACCCCTCCACTTT
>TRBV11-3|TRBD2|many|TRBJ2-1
CASSFGTSGGEQFF
TGTGCCAGCAGCTTTGGGACTAGCGGGGGGGAGCAGTTCTTC
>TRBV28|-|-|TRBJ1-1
CASSLNNAAFF
TGTGCCAGCAGTTTAAACAACGCGGCTTTCTTT
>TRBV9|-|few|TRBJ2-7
CATSPPHYEQYF
TGTGCCACCTCTCCCCCCCACTACGAGCAGTACTTC
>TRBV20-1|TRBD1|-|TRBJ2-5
CSAGQGYQETQYF
TGCAGTGCTGGACAGGGCTACCAAGAGACCCAGTACTTC
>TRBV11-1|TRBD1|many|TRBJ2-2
CASSPPGQGPGELFF
TGTGCCAGCAGCCCTCCGGGACAGGGACCCGGGGAGCTGTTTTTT
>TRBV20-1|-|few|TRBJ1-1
CSAMRGSSNTEAFF
TGCAGTGCCATGAGGGGGAGCTCGAACACTGAAGCTTTCTTT
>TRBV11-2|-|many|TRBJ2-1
CASSLVASLTYNEQFF
TGTGCCAGCAGCTTAGTGGCTAGTCTTACCTACAATGAGCAGTTCTTC
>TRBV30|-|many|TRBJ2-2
CAWTVDVNTGELFF
TGTGCCTGGACGGTTGACGTGAACACCGGGGAGCTGTTTTTT
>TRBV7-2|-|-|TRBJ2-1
CASSLARTSVEQFF
TGTGCCAGCAGCTTAGCGAGGACTTCTGTGGAGCAGTTCTTC
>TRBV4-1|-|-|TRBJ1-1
CASSHVTVGNTEAFF
TGCGCCAGCAGCCACGTAACGGTGGGTAATACTGAAGCTTTCTTT
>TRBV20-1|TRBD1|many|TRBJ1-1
CSAADRGALNTEAFF
TGCAGTGCTGCGGACAGGGGGGCCTTGAACACTGAAGCTTTCTTT
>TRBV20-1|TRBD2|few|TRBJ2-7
CSASTGGNYEQYF
TGCAGTGCCAGTACGGGGGGAAACTACGAGCAGTACTTC
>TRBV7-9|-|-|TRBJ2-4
CASSQGRENIQYF
TGCGCCAGCAGCCAGGGCAGAGAAAACATTCAGTACTTC
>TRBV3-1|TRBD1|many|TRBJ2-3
CASSHLLTGSTDTQYF
TGTGCCAGCAGCCACTTACTGACAGGGAGCACAGATACGCAGTATTTT
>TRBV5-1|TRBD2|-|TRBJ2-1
CASSLGLRGGPYNEQFF
TGCGCCAGCAGCTTGGGTTTGCGGGGGGGCCCCTACAATGAGCAGTTCTTC
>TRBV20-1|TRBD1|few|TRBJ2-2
CSARDYGTGDTGELFF
TGCAGTGCTAGAGATTACGGGACAGGGGACACCGGGGAGCTGTTTTTT
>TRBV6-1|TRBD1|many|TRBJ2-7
CASRGQTYEQYF
TGTGCCAGCAGGGGACAGACCTACGAGCAGTACTTC
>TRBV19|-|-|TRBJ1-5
CASSNNRVLGQPQHF
TGTGCCAGTAGCAACAACAGGGTTCTGGGTCAGCCCCAGCATTTT
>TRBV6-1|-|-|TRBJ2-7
CASSGGRLSSYEQYF
TGTGCCAGCAGTGGGGGACGCCTGAGCTCCTACGAGCAGTACTTC
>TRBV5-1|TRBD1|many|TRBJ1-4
CASRTGQGNEKLFF
TGCGCCAGCAGGACGGGACAGGGTAATGAAAAACTGTTTTTT
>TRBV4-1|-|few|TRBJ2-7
CASSQARGLSYEQYF
TGCGCCAGCAGCCAAGCGAGGGGTTTATCCTACGAGCAGTACTTC
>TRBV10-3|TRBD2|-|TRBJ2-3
CAISTTFLAGATDTQYF
TGTGCCATCAGTACTACCTTCCTAGCGGGGGCCACAGATACGCAGTATTTT
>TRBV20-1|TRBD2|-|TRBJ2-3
CSAARGGATSTDTQYF
TGCAGTGCTGCCCGGGGAGGGGCAACTAGCACAGATACGCAGTATTTT
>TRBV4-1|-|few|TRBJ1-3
CASSPRRAGTGNTIYF
TGCGCCAGCAGCCCGCGAAGGGCAGGGACTGGAAACACCATATATTTT
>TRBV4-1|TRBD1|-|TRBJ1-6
CASSQDGTDSSYNSPLHF
TGCGCCAGCAGCCAAGATGGGACAGATAGCTCCTATAATTCACCCCTCCACTTT
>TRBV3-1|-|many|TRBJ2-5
CASSQDLQGGETQYF
TGTGCCAGCAGCCAAGATTTGCAGGGCGGAGAGACCCAGTACTTC
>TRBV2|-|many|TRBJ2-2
CASKQQGGNTGELFF
TGTGCCAGCAAACAACAGGGAGGGAACACCGGGGAGCTGTTTTTT
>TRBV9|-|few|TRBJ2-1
CASSVGAPGYNEQFF
TGTGCCAGCAGCGTAGGAGCGCCGGGATACAATGAGCAGTTCTTC
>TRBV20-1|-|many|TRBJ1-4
CSVETPNEKLFF
TGCAGTGTGGAGACACCGAACGAAAAACTGTTTTTT
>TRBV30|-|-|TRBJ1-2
CAWSSGRIFNYGYTF
TGTGCCTGGAGTAGCGGACGGATCTTTAACTATGGCTACACCTTC
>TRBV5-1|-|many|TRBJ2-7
CASSLVQGTMHEQYF
TGCGCCAGCAGCTTAGTCCAGGGGACGATGCACGAGCAGTACTTC
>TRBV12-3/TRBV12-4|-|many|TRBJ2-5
CASSYQDGPETQYF
TGTGCCAGCAGTTACCAGGACGGCCCAGAGACCCAGTACTTC
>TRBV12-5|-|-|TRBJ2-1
CASGFPPYNERFF
TGTGCTAGTGGTTTCCCGCCTTATAATGAGCGGTTCTTC
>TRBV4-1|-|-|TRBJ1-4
CASSQSRTPFNEKLFF
TGCGCCAGCAGCCAGAGCCGGACCCCTTTTAATGAAAAACTGTTTTTT
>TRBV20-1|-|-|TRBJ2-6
CSARALGEANVLTF
TGCAGTGCTAGAGCCCTGGGGGAGGCCAACGTCCTGACTTTC
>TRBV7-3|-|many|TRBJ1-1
CASSRSMNTEAFF
TGTGCCAGCAGCCGGTCCATGAACACTGAAGCTTTCTTT
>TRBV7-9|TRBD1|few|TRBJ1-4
CASSRYGQESNEKLFF
TGTGCCAGCAGCCGTTACGGACAGGAATCTAATGAAAAACTGTTTTTT
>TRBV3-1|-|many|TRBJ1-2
CASSTPGGAAYGYTF
TGTGCCAGCAGCACCCCGGGGGGCGCCGCCTATGGCTACACCTTC
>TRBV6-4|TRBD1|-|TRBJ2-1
CASKGQGEYNEQFF
TGTGCCAGCAAGGGACAGGGGGAATACAATGAGCAGTTCTTC
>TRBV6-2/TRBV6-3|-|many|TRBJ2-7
CASSYRPSSYEQYF
TGTGCCAGCAGTTACCGACCCTCTAGCTACGAGCAGTACTTC